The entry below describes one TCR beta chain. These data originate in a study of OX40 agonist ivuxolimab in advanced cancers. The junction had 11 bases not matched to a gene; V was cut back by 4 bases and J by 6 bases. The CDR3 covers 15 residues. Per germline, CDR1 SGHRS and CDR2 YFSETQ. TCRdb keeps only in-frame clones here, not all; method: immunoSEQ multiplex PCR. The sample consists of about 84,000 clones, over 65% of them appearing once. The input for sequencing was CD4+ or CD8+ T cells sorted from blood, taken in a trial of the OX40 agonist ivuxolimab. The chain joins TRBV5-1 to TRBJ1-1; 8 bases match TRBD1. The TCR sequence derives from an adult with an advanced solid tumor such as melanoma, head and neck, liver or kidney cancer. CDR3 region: CASSPSRQGIAEAFF. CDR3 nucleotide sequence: TGCGCCAGCAGCCCCTCCCGACAGGGGATCGCTGAAGCTTTCTTT.